The clone carrying this T cell receptor beta chain turned up a few times. Its antigen is as yet unknown. This same CDR3 is encoded by further DNA sequences in the sample. The assay was immunoSEQ multiplex PCR, and TCRdb's table has in-frame clones only and misses some. The sample holds 50,000 to 70,000 clones; around 90% are singletons and the top ten take around 13%. The entry originates in a study of lymphopenia after photon versus proton radiotherapy. The study's findings and limits: Post-nadir TCR diversity decline inversely tracked overall survival among those who died.

Per germline, CDR1 SGHRS and CDR2 YFSETQ. The CDR3 runs 15 residues. V gave up 0 bases and J gave up 4 bases; unmatched junction bases: 2. This sequence joins TRBV5-1 and TRBJ1-3, with 9 nucleotides matching TRBD1. The sample here was peripheral blood, taken from a patient treated with proton-based radiotherapy. The source of this sequence is an elderly man with esophageal cancer. The CDR3 reads CASSLGQGGGNTIYF. The CDR3 DNA follows: TGCGCCAGCAGCTTGGGACAGGGGGGCGGAAACACCATATATTTT.